This T cell receptor beta chain was sequenced in a study of read filtering for tumor transcriptome and immune sequencing. From roughly 0.4 ug of RNA, a library with molecular barcoded alpha/delta and beta/gamma adaptors was made. From the reads, TCRdb called clonotypes with MiXCR, one entry per CDR3 protein. This sample has roughly 90,000 distinct CDR3 sequences; about 12% occur once, and the top ten carry 15%. This CDR3 contains 14 residues. Germline V CDR1 and CDR2: GTSNPN, SVGIG (reference sequence). After removal of 4 bases from V and 4 bases from J, the junction contained 9 bases not matched to a gene. This clonotype was detected many times. Since the CDR3 does not end with the conserved phenylalanine or tryptophan, this likely comes from a read error.

The chain uses TRBV30 and TRBJ1-2, with 7 bases identical to TRBD1. The sequencing sample was made of a population of CD138-negative cells sorted from bone marrow. The receptor comes from a donor aged 40 or over with multiple myeloma. CDR3 in amino acids: CAWTPRDRIYGYTL. CDR3 bases: TGTGCCTGGACCCCCCGGGACAGAATCTATGGCTACACCCTC.